The 2 T cell receptor beta chains presented below share a single source sample, sequenced in a study of T cell responses to AZD1222 COVID-19 vaccine. Sequenced by immunoSEQ multiplex PCR; TCRdb stores in-frame clones only, minus some. The repertoire holds roughly 100,000 clones, with about 90% as singletons. The starting material was peripheral blood, obtained on day 0 of AZD1222 vaccination. These receptors all come from an adult in good health.

CDR3 sequence: CASSQAWDYQETQYF. CDR3 bases: TGTGCCAGCAGCCAAGCCTGGGATTACCAAGAGACCCAGTACTTC. J is TRBJ2-5 and V is TRBV3-1 (or the pseudogene TRBV3-2); D gene uncertain. This CDR3 is built from 15 residues. Looked up from germline, CDR1 is LGHDT and CDR2 is YNNKEL (reference sequence). Trimming took 1 base from V and 0 from J, leaving 9 bases between them.

The rearrangement links TRBV9 to TRBJ1-2; 7 bases map to TRBD1. Germline V gene sequence: CDR1 SGDLS, CDR2 YYNGEE. This CDR3 has 13 amino acids. V was clipped by 4 bases and J by 2 bases; unmatched bases: 2. CDR3 in amino acids: CASSTTGNYGYTF. The CDR3 nucleotides read TGTGCCAGCAGCACGACAGGGAACTATGGCTACACCTTC.